These 10 T cell receptor beta chains were all obtained from the same sample, sequenced in a study of kidney transplant recipient with SARS-CoV-2 infection. TCRdb redid the calling of the reads with MiXCR, one entry per CDR3 protein. Of about 240,000 distinct CDR3 sequences listed, around 30% are singletons. The sample consisted of a blood sample, taken at baseline and between days 110 and 120 from a kidney transplant recipient. These receptors all come from a male patient in his thirties who had COVID-19 and was a kidney transplant recipient. Some T cells here may be from the graft donor.

This clonotype was observed a single time. Possible read error: a much larger clone is one base away. The V call is TRBV20-1, the J call TRBJ1-1; D is unresolved. The CDR3 consists of 14 residues. Germline CDR1 is DFQATT and CDR2 is SNEGSKA (reference sequence). V was cut by 3 bases and J by 3 bases, with 14 bases left in between. As DNA, the CDR3 is TGCAGTGCTAGTGGTAATACTGAGGACACTGAAGCTTTCTTT. It yields the protein CSASGNTEDTEAFF.

For this clonotype: A much larger clonotype is one base distant, so this may be a read error. The chain is built from TRBV7-3 and TRBJ2-3, with D perhaps TRBD2 (5 bases). The ends were cut back, 2 bases at V and 1 base at J, with 16 bases in the middle. The CDR3 consists of 17 residues. The germline CDR1 and CDR2 sequences are SGHTA and FQGTGA. CDR3 sequence reads: CASSLGSAGSGTDTQYF. The CDR3 coding sequence is TGTGCCAGCAGCTTAGGGTCCGCGGGCTCTGGCACAGATACGCAGTATTTT.

With respect to this clonotype: With a much larger clone just one base away, this may be a read error. The chain has TRBV7-2 and TRBJ1-2; D might be TRBD1 (5 bases). V was cut by 4 bases and J by 4 bases, with 16 bases left in between. From germline, CDR1 is SGHTA and CDR2 FQGNSA. The CDR3 has 15 residues. CDR3 in amino acids: CASSSSRGNSYGYTF. The CDR3 nucleotides read TGTGCCAGCAGCTCCTCCCGGGGCAATTCCTATGGCTACACCTTC.

This clonotype was picked up many times. The J gene is TRBJ2-1, the V gene TRBV7-9; D remains unclear. Trimming left V 7 bases short and J 6 bases short, with 16 bases between. Germline values: CDR1 SEHNR, CDR2 FQNEAQ (reference sequence). The CDR3 sequence is 14 residues long. DNA of the CDR3: TGTGCCAGCACCGTTATAGAGGAGCGCAATGAGCAGTTCTTC. Translation gives CASTVIEERNEQFF. The full variable domain, rest sourced from reference TRBV7-9 and TRBJ2-1, is DTGVSQNPRHKITKRGQNVTFRCDPISEHNRLYWYRQTLGQGPEFLTYFQNEAQLEKSRLLSDRFSAERPKGSFSTLEIQRTEQGDSAMYLCASTVIEERNEQFFGPGTRLTVL.

As concerns this clonotype: A much larger clone lies a single base off, so this may be a read error. This chain connects TRBV20-1 to TRBJ1-2, with D possibly being TRBD1 (5 bases). CDR1 and CDR2 from the germline V gene are DFQATT and SNEGSKA (reference sequence). The CDR3 is 18 amino acids. The CDR3 spells CSARDRRAARLGDYSYTF. Here the CDR3 DNA reads TGCAGTGCTAGAGATCGAAGGGCAGCCAGACTCGGGGACTATAGCTACACCTTC.

This clonotype has a count of ten or more. This chain links TRBV11-3 with TRBJ1-2; D remains unclear. Germline CDR1 is SGHNT and CDR2 is YENEEA. CDR3 length equals 17 residues. V shed 2 bases and J shed 4 bases, with 20 bases lying between them. The CDR3 DNA reads TGTGCCAGCAGCTTATCGGCCGATCTCGGAAAGACCTATGGCTACACCTTC. This sequence encodes CASSLSADLGKTYGYTF.

About this clonotype itself: Germline and junction disagree at one end, which may indicate a read error. This chain uses TRBV6-2 or TRBV6-3 with TRBJ2-2, with D maybe TRBD2 (6 bases). Looked up from germline, CDR1 is MNHEY and CDR2 is SVGEGT. This CDR3 has 14 amino acids. CDR3 loop: CASRGGEHTGELYF. The CDR3 nucleotides are TGTGCCAGCAGGGGCGGGGAACACACCGGGGAGCTGTATTTT.

This clonotype was picked up one time. This may come from a read error, since a much larger clone is one base off. V usage is TRBV28 and J usage is TRBJ2-7; D gene uncertain. V dropped 5 bases and J dropped 5 bases, with 19 bases sitting between them. Germline loops: CDR1 MDHEN, CDR2 SYDVKM. This CDR3 region has 15 residues. In nucleotides, the CDR3 is TGTGCCAGCAGTGCTTTGACTCCCCGTGCCCACGAGCAGTACTTC. The encoded protein is CASSALTPRAHEQYF.

This clonotype is a singleton in its sample. One base away lies a much larger clone, so this may be a sequencing read error. This CDR3 is missing its conserved last phenylalanine or tryptophan, likely due to a read error. The gene calls are TRBV7-9 and TRBJ2-5, with 10 bases lining up with TRBD2. The CDR3 runs 14 residues. Trimming removed 8 bases from V and 5 bases from J; junction bases left unmatched: 8. The germline V gene has CDR1 SEHNR and CDR2 FQNEAQ (reference sequence). The CDR3 region is CASAIAGGGETQYS. The CDR3 region has the DNA TGTGCCAGCGCTATAGCGGGAGGTGGGGAGACCCAGTACTCC.

This clonotype was recorded at least ten times. The rearrangement links TRBV9 to TRBJ1-2; TRBD1 matches 9 bases. CDR1 is SGDLS and CDR2 is YYNGEE in the germline V gene. There are 15 residues in the CDR3. V shed 0 bases and J 2 bases; nucleotides not matched to a gene: 2. Here the CDR3 DNA reads TGTGCCAGCAGCGTAGGGGACAGGGTAAACTATGGCTACACCTTC. Its protein is CASSVGDRVNYGYTF.